The 27 T cell receptor beta chains listed next were all sequenced from one sample in a study of T cells in Graves' hyperthyroidism and ophthalmopathy. RNA transcripts gave rise to amplified TCR beta CDR3 regions. The primer set for the first-round RT-PCR of the TCR CDR3 was HTBI. TCRdb ran MiXCR on the multiplex PCR reads and lists one entry per CDR3 protein. The data contain 450,000 to 500,000 distinct CDR3 sequences, about 20% of them singletons. Sequenced: blood. These receptors were obtained from a woman between 70 and 85 years old with Graves' ophthalmopathy.

The rearrangement uses TRBV5-1 and TRBJ1-2; TRBD1 is a possible D gene (5 bases). Trimming removed 4 bases from V and 6 bases from J, with 13 bases in between. The CDR3 sequence is 13 residues long. CDR1 is SGHRS, CDR2 YFSETQ, per germline. The CDR3: CASSTGTQDGYTF. CDR3 in DNA: TGCGCCAGCAGCACCGGGACCCAAGATGGCTACACCTTC.

At least ten counts were recorded for this clonotype. The chain carries TRBV6-2 or TRBV6-3 and TRBJ2-1; the D is unclear. CDR1 is MNHEY and CDR2 is SVGEGT in the germline V gene. Between the trimmed V and J ends, which lost 5 bases and 1 base, there was a span of 9 bases. The CDR3 loop spans 14 amino acids. Here the CDR3 DNA reads TGTGCCAGCAGTCCGGAATCTTCCTACAATGAGCAGTTCTTC. Translation gives CASSPESSYNEQFF.

Ten or more counts support this clonotype. This chain joins TRBV12-3 or TRBV12-4 and TRBJ1-1, with TRBD1 as a possible D gene (5 bases). V shed 6 bases and J shed 5 bases, with 16 bases lying between them. The CDR3 consists of 14 residues. The CDR3 DNA follows: TGTGCCAGCAGGCCCCAGGGAATGGGGACTGAAGCTTTCTTT. This gives the protein CASRPQGMGTEAFF.

CDR3 sequence reads: CASSMGLETYEQYF. The CDR3 coding sequence is TGTGCCAGTAGTATGGGACTAGAAACCTACGAGCAGTACTTC. The chain recombines TRBV19 with TRBJ2-7; TRBD2 agrees at 8 bases. CDR3 length: 14 residues. The germline gives CDR1 LNHDA, CDR2 SQIVND (reference sequence). Germline trimming cut 3 bases from V and 2 bases from J; bases unmatched to any gene: 3.

The chain is built from TRBV30 and TRBJ2-2; perhaps TRBD1 as D (6 bases). The germline V gene has CDR1 GTSNPN and CDR2 SVGIG (reference sequence). V dropped 1 base and J dropped 8 bases, with 11 bases sitting between them. The CDR3 is made up of 13 amino acids. The CDR3 here is CAWSGQALGELFF. CDR3 DNA: TGTGCCTGGAGTGGACAGGCTTTAGGGGAGCTGTTTTTT. Supplemented by reference TRBV30 and TRBJ2-2, the full variable domain reads SQTIHQWPATLVQPVGSPLSLECTVEGTSNPNLYWYRQAAGRGLQLLFYSVGIGQISSEVPQNLSASRPQDRQFILSSKKLLLSDSGFYLCAWSGQALGELFFGEGSRLTVL.

The rearrangement uses TRBV18 and TRBJ1-5, with a weak D call TRBD1 (5 bases). Germline assignment: CDR1 KGHSH and CDR2 LQKENI. Trimming removed 6 bases from V and 3 bases from J, with 12 bases in between. The CDR3 totals 14 residues. For the CDR3, the DNA is TGTGCCAGCTCGCGGGGGGTGCACAATCAGCCCCAGCATTTT. As protein: CASSRGVHNQPQHF.

This clonotype was found many times. The genes are TRBV25-1 and TRBJ1-2; perhaps TRBD1 as D (5 bases). Germline CDR1 reads MGHDK; CDR2 reads SYGVNS. The CDR3 extends over 13 amino acids. V lost 7 bases, J lost 4 bases, and 13 bases lay in between. This CDR3 is CASTRSGTYGYTF. In DNA, the CDR3 is TGTGCCAGCACTAGATCAGGGACCTATGGCTACACCTTC.

A few counts support this clonotype. The chain links TRBV12-5 to TRBJ1-1; TRBD1 might be the D (6 bases). The CDR3 has 15 residues. The V gene's germline CDR1 is LGHNT and CDR2 FRNRAP. Trimming removed 5 bases at V and 6 bases at J, with 19 bases between. The CDR3 spells CASGTSPGRGAEAFF. CDR3 nucleotides: TGTGCTAGTGGTACCTCACCCGGCAGGGGAGCTGAAGCTTTCTTT.

The chain has TRBV3-1 and TRBJ2-1; D ambiguous. Germline assignment: CDR1 LGHDT and CDR2 YNNKEL (reference sequence). With 4 bases removed from V and 7 bases from J, the gap between germline ends came to 5 bases. This CDR3 is built from 11 residues. CDR3 in DNA: TGTGCCAGCAGCCGACCTAATGAGCAGTTCTTC. Its protein is CASSRPNEQFF.

This clonotype was observed a handful of times. The J gene is TRBJ2-7, the V gene TRBV11-2, with TRBD2 matching over 14 bases. This CDR3 is built from 15 residues. Germline V gene data show CDR1 as SGHAT and CDR2 as FQNNGV. V lost 4 bases and J lost 6; bases outside the gene matches: 5. CDR3 region: CASSSRTSGRFEQYF. The CDR3 nucleotides read TGTGCCAGCAGCTCCCGGACTAGCGGGAGGTTCGAGCAGTACTTC.

The V gene is TRBV5-1, the J gene TRBJ2-7; no clear D. Deletions cut 0 bases from V and 3 bases from J, with 4 bases between. The CDR3 contains 12 residues. Germline V lookup: CDR1 SGHRS, CDR2 YFSETQ. For the CDR3, the DNA is TGCGCCAGCAGCTTGGACGACTACGAGCAGTACTTC. This codes for CASSLDDYEQYF.

The V gene is TRBV10-3, the J gene TRBJ2-5; 7 bases fit TRBD2. CDR3 size: 16 residues. The junction had 10 bases not matched to a gene; V was cut back by 1 base and J by 5 bases. Germline values: CDR1 ENHRY, CDR2 SYGVKD. The CDR3: CAISEYAGDSSETQYF. CDR3 nucleotide sequence: TGTGCCATCAGTGAGTACGCGGGAGATTCATCGGAGACCCAGTACTTC.

This clonotype appeared many times. V and J are TRBV20-1 and TRBJ2-7; D gene unclear. There are 13 residues in the CDR3. The germline V gene has CDR1 DFQATT and CDR2 SNEGSKA (reference sequence). V was clipped by 0 bases and J by 4 bases, with 10 bases between them. CDR3 DNA sequence: TGCAGTGCTAGAGATAGGCGGCTATACGAGCAGTACTTC. It is translated as CSARDRRLYEQYF.

This clonotype was seen more than once but under ten times. This chain links TRBV30 with TRBJ1-4, with D hard to call. This CDR3 region has 14 residues. V was cut by 1 base and J by 2 bases, with 8 bases left in between. Germline CDR1 is GTSNPN and CDR2 is SVGIG (reference sequence). The CDR3 protein is CAWSGARTNEKLFF. For the CDR3, the DNA is TGTGCCTGGAGTGGGGCTAGGACTAATGAAAAACTGTTTTTT.

About this clonotype: A much larger clone lies a single base off, so this may be a read error. The V call is TRBV2, the J call TRBJ2-1; 7 bases match TRBD2. Per the germline V gene, CDR1 is SNHLY and CDR2 is FYNNEI. The CDR3 spans 15 residues. The CDR3: CASSTRESSYNERFF. DNA of the CDR3: TGTGCCAGCAGTACGCGGGAGAGCTCCTACAATGAGCGGTTCTTC.

This clonotype was seen more than once but under ten times. The rearrangement links TRBV20-1 to TRBJ1-1; TRBD1 is a possible D gene (6 bases). The CDR3 is 13 residues long. The ends were cut back, 7 bases at V and 1 base at J, with 13 bases in the middle. Germline V lookup: CDR1 DFQATT, CDR2 SNEGSKA (reference sequence). The chain's CDR3 is CSVPSGQNTEAFF. CDR3 DNA sequence: TGCAGTGTCCCCTCGGGACAGAACACTGAAGCTTTCTTT.

CDR3 protein: CASRAITGNEQFF. CDR3 DNA: TGTGCCAGTCGAGCGATAACAGGGAATGAGCAGTTCTTC. The chain employs TRBV19 and TRBJ2-1, with D possibly TRBD1 on 6 matching bases. CDR1 and CDR2 (germline): LNHDA, SQIVND (reference sequence). The CDR3 consists of 13 residues. Between the trimmed V and J ends, which lost 8 bases and 7 bases, there was a span of 15 bases.

This clonotype has a handful of counts. DNA for the CDR3: TGCAGTGCTACGGGTGAAGGGGGAACGTATAGCAATCAGCCCCAGCATTTT. Its protein is CSATGEGGTYSNQPQHF. The V call is TRBV20-1, the J call TRBJ1-5; D possibly corresponds to TRBD1 (6 bases). From germline, CDR1 is DFQATT and CDR2 SNEGSKA (reference sequence). Trimming cost V 4 bases and J 0 bases, with 19 bases left between them. The CDR3 totals 17 residues.

The chain links TRBV6-5 to TRBJ2-4; 8 bases match TRBD2. With 2 bases clipped from V and 1 base from J, the junction kept 4 bases outside the gene matches. This CDR3 is built from 16 residues. Germline V gene data show CDR1 as MNHEY and CDR2 as SVGAGI. CDR3 region: CASSYGAGGAKNIQYF. CDR3 nucleotides: TGTGCCAGCAGTTACGGTGCGGGAGGCGCCAAAAACATTCAGTACTTC.

The chain recombines TRBV5-1 with TRBJ2-7, with D possibly being TRBD2 (5 bases). This CDR3 is 15 amino acids long. V was trimmed by 3 bases and J by 0 bases, leaving 13 bases between them. Germline V gene data show CDR1 as SGHRS and CDR2 as YFSETQ. CDR3 DNA sequence: TGCGCCAGCAGCTCGACTTACGGGGACTCCTACGAGCAGTACTTC. Translation: CASSSTYGDSYEQYF.

This clonotype showed up just a few times. The chain employs TRBV10-2 and TRBJ1-3; 7 nucleotides agree with TRBD1. Unmatched junction bases numbered 13, after V lost 7 bases and J lost 7 bases. There are 15 residues in the CDR3. Germline CDR1 WSHSY, CDR2 SAAADI. Written as DNA, the CDR3 is TGCGCCAGCAAAACGGGACAGAATGCCGCGAACACCATATATTTT. The encoded protein is CASKTGQNAANTIYF.

CDR3 in DNA: TGTGCCAGCAGCTTAGGTGGACTAACCTCCTACGAGCAGTACTTC. Its translation: CASSLGGLTSYEQYF. The chain is built from TRBV7-2 and TRBJ2-7, with D possibly TRBD2 on 6 matching bases. The CDR3 consists of 15 residues. Germline V CDR1 and CDR2: SGHTA, FQGNSA. The ends were cut back, 1 base at V and 0 bases at J, with 10 bases in the middle. Combining the CDR3 with reference TRBV7-2 and TRBJ2-7 gives the whole variable domain GAGVSQSPSNKVTEKGKDVELRCDPISGHTALYWYRQSLGQGLEFLIYFQGNSAPDKSGLPSDRFSAERTGGSVSTLTIQRTQQEDSAVYLCASSLGGLTSYEQYFGPGTRLTVT.

This clonotype was recorded a few times. The chain carries TRBV15 and TRBJ2-1, with no clear D. The CDR3 length is 14 residues. V gave up 4 bases and J gave up 6 bases, with 13 bases separating them. Germline-derived CDR1 and CDR2 are LNHNV and YYDKDF (reference sequence). In DNA form, the CDR3 reads TGTGCCACCAGCACAAGGGTGACCGCCAATGAGCAGTTCTTC. Translated, it gives CATSTRVTANEQFF.

This clonotype has at least ten counts. The chain uses TRBV11-2 and TRBJ2-7; D not resolved. The CDR3 contains 13 residues. The V end was cut by 2 bases, the J end by 0 bases, with 5 bases between. The germline CDR1 and CDR2 sequences are SGHAT and FQNNGV. The chain's CDR3 is CASSLTNSYEQYF. For the CDR3, the DNA is TGTGCCAGCAGCTTAACTAACTCCTACGAGCAGTACTTC.

This clonotype was counted many times. The rearrangement uses TRBV11-2 and TRBJ1-1, with D unclear. The CDR3 has 12 amino acids. Trimming cost V 8 bases and J 0 bases, with 7 bases left between them. CDR1 and CDR2 (germline): SGHAT, FQNNGV. The DNA for the CDR3 is TGTGCCAGCCATCGGATGAACACTGAAGCTTTCTTT. Amino acid sequence: CASHRMNTEAFF.

The chain carries TRBV28 and TRBJ2-2; D might be TRBD2 (7 bases). V was trimmed by 6 bases and J by 5 bases, leaving 16 bases between them. This CDR3 comprises 15 residues. CDR1 MDHEN and CDR2 SYDVKM come from the germline V gene. The CDR3 protein is CASRSRGRGTGELFF. CDR3 nucleotides: TGTGCCAGCAGGTCGCGGGGGAGGGGGACCGGGGAGCTGTTTTTT. Full variable domain (outside the CDR3, taken from reference TRBV28 and TRBJ2-2): DVKVTQSSRYLVKRTGEKVFLECVQDMDHENMFWYRQDPGLGLRLIYFSYDVKMKEKGDIPEGYSVSREKKERFSLILESASTNQTSMYLCASRSRGRGTGELFFGEGSRLTVL.

This clonotype has a handful of counts. This chain uses TRBV7-2 with TRBJ2-7, with unresolved D. Germline V gene lookup returns CDR1 SGHTA and CDR2 FQGNSA. V lost 5 bases to trimming and J lost 7 bases, with 12 bases between them. CDR3 length: 12 amino acids. The CDR3 DNA sequence: TGTGCCAGCAGCCCAGATCCTTTTGAGCAGTACTTC. It yields the protein CASSPDPFEQYF.